Here is one T cell receptor (beta chain) with its context. At one boundary the junction diverges from the germline segment, which might be a read error. Method: immunoSEQ multiplex PCR; TCRdb's copy keeps in-frame clones and lacks some. The data show 100,000 to 150,000 clones, almost 95% seen once. These data come from a study of control samples from healthy donors and cancer patients. The CDR3 runs to 13 residues. The clonotype comes from an elderly man with head and neck cancer. The V and J genes are TRBV12-3 or TRBV12-4 and TRBJ2-5, with a tentative D call TRBD1 (6 bases). The sample comprised PBMCs. Written as DNA, the CDR3 is TGTGCCAGTACCTTGTGGGGGCAAGGGACCCAGTACTTC. As protein: CASTLWGQGTQYF.